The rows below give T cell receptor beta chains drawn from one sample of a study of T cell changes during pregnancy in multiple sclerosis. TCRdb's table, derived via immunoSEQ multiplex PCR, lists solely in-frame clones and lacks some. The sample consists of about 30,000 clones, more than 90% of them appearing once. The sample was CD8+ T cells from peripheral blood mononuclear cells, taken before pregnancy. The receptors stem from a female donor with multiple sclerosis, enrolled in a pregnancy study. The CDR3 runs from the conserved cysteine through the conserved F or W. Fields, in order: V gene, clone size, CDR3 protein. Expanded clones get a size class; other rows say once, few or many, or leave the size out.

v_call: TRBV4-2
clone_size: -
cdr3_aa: CASSQGTGASYEQYF

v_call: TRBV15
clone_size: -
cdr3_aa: CATSSQRGGFTDTQYF

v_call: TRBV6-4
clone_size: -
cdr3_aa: CASSDNRVPDTQYF

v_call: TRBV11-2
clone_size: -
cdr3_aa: CASSASPPQETQYF

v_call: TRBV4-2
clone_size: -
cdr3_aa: CASSQFLGTGDGYTF

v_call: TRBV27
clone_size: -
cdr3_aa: CASSLTGLLTYNEQFF

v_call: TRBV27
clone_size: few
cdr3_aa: CASSSTGGSQPQHF

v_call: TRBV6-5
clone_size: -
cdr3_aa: CASSYLEEAPDTQYF

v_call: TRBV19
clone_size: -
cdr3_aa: CASSLSTRTYEQYF

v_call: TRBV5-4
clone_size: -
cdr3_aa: CASSFSYEGRALDEQYF

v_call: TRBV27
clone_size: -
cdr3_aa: CASASFPLDSFGYTF

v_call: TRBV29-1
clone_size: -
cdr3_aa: CSASDSYEQYF

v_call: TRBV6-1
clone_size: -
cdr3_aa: CASSVLTGREGEKLFF

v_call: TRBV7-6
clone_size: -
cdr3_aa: CASSPLSSGGETDTQYF

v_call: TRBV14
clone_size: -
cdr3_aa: CASSPKDRASNEQFF

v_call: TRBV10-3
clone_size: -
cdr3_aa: CAISDDYVAIEGMNTEAFF

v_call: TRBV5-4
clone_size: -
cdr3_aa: CASSLRGEDSPLHF

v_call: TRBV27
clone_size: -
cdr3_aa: CASSDPRQGTRAGELFF

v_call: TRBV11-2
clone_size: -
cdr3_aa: CASSPRTSGVNTGELFF

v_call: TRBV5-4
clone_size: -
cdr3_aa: CASSLDIPYEQYF

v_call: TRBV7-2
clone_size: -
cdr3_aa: CASSLMDYTSTDTQYF

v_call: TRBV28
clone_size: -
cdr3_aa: CASSLSPGNEQFF

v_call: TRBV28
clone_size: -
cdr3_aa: CASSVPTGSYEQYF

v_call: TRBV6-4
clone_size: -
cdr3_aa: CASSDAAGGPDEQFF

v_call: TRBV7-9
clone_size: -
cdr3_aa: CASSARLVTKPFSGELFF

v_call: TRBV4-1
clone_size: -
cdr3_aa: CASSQGAAGGGTSTDTQYF

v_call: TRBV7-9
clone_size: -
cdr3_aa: CASSLLTGQANYGYTF

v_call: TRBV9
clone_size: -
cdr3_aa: CASSVAGSGGPRNNEQFF

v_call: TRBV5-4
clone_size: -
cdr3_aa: CASSPDRGSSSLSNYGYTF

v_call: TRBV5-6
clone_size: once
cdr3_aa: CASRRGREGLDEQYF

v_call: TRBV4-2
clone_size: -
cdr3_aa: CASSQTGRGDTEAFF

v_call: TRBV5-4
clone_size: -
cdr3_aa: CASYGGANVLTF

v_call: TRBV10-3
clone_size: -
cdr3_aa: CAIKGGTSSSYEQYF

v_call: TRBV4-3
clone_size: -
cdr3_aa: CASSQSPGLANTGELFF

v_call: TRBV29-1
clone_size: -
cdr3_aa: CSVEDRGSGDYEQYF

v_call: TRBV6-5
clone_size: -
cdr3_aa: CASSLAPGGTEQYF

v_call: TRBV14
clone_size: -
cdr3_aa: CASSQGPGMNTEAFF

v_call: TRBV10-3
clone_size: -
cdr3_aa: CAISESTLGTGNTEAFF

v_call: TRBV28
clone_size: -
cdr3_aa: CASSLSVGGRAPNEQFF

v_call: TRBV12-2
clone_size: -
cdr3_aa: CASRLGPGTGISYEQYF

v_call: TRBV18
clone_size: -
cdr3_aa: CASSPGPWDTQYF

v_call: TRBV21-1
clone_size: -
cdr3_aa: CASSKKWDRGPGELFF

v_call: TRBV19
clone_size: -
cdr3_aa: CASGTAEYNSPLHF

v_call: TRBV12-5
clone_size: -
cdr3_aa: CASGLTGGEAFF

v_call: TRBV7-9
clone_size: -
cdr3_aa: CASSLARTGGVYYYGYTF

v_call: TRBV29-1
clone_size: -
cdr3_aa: CSVSDSPTSSGNTIYF

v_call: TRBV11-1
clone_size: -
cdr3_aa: CASSFQDPNTEAFF

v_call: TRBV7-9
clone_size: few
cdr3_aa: CASSLGGSASEQYF

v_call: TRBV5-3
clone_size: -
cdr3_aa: CARSPDRGEDTEAFF

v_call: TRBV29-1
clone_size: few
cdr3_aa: CSVVDRGTEAFF

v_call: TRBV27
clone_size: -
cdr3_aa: CASSFGPRGYNNEQFF

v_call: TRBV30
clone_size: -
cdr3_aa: CAWLPGTAGGTDTQYF

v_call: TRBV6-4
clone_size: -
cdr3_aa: CASSDSGGENEQFF